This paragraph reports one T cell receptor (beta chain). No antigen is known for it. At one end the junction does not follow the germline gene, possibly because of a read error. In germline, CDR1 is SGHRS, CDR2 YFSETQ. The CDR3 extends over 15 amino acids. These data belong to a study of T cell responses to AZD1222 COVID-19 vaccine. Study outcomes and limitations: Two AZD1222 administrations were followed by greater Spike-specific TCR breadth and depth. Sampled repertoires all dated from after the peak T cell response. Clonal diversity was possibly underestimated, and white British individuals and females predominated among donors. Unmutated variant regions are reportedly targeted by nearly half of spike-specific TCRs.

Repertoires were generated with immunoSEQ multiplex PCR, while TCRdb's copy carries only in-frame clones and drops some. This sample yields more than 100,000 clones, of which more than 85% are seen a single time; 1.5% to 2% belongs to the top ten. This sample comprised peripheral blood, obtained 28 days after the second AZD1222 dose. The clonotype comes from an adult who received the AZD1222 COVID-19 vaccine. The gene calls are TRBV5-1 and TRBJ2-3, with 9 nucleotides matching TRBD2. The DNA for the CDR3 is TGCGCCAGCAGCTTCTTGGGGACTAGCAGAGATACGCAGTATTTT. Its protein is CASSFLGTSRDTQYF.